The clone carrying this T cell receptor beta chain qualifies as medium-sized. Its antigen is still unknown. The stimulus was an HIV-1 Gag 15-mer peptide pool, about 1 ug/peptide/mL. Memory cells lacking CD40L and CD69 with high CD45RO were sorted. The libraries were made with immunoSEQ version 4 in survey mode. The data were produced by immunoSEQ multiplex PCR, yet TCRdb's version contains in-frame clones alone and is incomplete. The sample records tens of thousands of clones, about 84% being singletons. The record originates from a study of persistence of HIV-infected CD4 T cells. Study results and caveats: Within sorted populations, more oligoclonal TCRs accompanied more oligoclonal proviruses.

V was clipped by 0 bases and J by 8 bases, with 16 bases between them. The CDR3 consists of 16 residues. This clonotype was obtained from an adult man with HIV who was CMV-seropositive. V is TRBV23-1 and J is TRBJ1-4, with a tentative D call TRBD1 (5 bases). TRBV23-1 is assigned to the ORF class and has an uncertain function. The sample in question was CD4+ T cells sorted from PBMCs after roughly 19-hour stimulation, obtained from a patient who received antiretroviral therapy. The CDR3 here is CASSQSPGAPEEKLFF. The CDR3 DNA follows: TGCGCCAGCAGTCAATCCCCCGGGGCTCCGGAGGAAAAACTGTTTTTT.